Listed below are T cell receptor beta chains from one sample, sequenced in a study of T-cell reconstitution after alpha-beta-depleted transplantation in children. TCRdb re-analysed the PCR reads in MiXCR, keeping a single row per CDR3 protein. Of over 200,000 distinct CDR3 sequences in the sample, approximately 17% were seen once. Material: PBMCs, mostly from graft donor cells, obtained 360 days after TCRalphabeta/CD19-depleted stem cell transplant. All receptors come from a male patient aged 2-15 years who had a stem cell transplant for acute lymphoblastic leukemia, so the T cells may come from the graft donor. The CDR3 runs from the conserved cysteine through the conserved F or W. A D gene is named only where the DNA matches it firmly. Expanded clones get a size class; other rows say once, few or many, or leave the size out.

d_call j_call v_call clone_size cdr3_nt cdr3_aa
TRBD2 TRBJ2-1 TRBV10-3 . TGTGCCATTACGGACGGGACTAGCGGGAAGAGCTCCTACAATGAGCAGTTCTTC CAITDGTSGKSSYNEQFF
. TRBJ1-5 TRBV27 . TGTGCCAGCAGTTTGGCAGGGGCTCAGCCCCAGCATTTT CASSLAGAQPQHF
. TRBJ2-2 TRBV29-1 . TGCTGTGGGCACAGGGAGAACACCGGGGAGCTGTTTTTT CCGHRENTGELFF
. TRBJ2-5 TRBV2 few TGTGCCAGCAGTGAAGCAGCTGGGAGAGAGACCCAGTACTTC CASSEAAGRETQYF
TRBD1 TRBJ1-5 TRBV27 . TGTGCCAGCAGTTTATCGAGGACAGGCCATCAGCCCCAGCATTTT CASSLSRTGHQPQHF
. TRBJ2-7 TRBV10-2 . TGCGCCAGCAGTACAGGACTCTGGAGCGAGCAGTACTTC CASSTGLWSEQYF
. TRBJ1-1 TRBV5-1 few TGCGCCAGCAGCTTGTTTGGTGACACTGAAGCTTTCTTT CASSLFGDTEAFF
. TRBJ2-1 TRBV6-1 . TGTGCCAGCAGTGACCCCAGAGTCGGTAGGGACAATGAGCAGTTCTTC CASSDPRVGRDNEQFF
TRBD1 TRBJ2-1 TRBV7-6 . TGTGCCAGCAGCTTAAGGACAGGAAACAATGAGCAGTTCTTC CASSLRTGNNEQFF
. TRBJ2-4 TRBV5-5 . TGTGCCAGCACCGGCGGAGTAGCCAAAAACATTCAGTACTTC CASTGGVAKNIQYF
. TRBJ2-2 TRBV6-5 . TGTGCCAGCAGTTACTCTATTGGGAACACCGGGGAGCTGTTTTTT CASSYSIGNTGELFF
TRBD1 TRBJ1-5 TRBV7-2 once TGTGCCAGCAGCTTAGCCCCAGGGGGGGATCAGCCCCAGCATTTT CASSLAPGGDQPQHF
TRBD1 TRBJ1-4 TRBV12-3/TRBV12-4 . TGTGCCAGCACCGATATGACAGGGGGAAAACTGTTTTTT CASTDMTGGKLFF
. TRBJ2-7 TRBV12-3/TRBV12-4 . TGTGCCAGCAGTTTAGGGACAAATATCCTTAGGCAGTACTTC CASSLGTNILRQYF
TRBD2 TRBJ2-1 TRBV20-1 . TGCAGTGCCCGCTTAATAGCGGGGGGGCTAGGTGAGCAGTTCTTC CSARLIAGGLGEQFF
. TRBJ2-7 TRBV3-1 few TGTGCCAGCAGCCAGGAGGCAGGTGGTTACGAGCAGTACTTC CASSQEAGGYEQYF
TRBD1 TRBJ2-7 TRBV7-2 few TGTGCCAGCAGCGGACAGGGGATCGTCTACGAGCAGTACTTC CASSGQGIVYEQYF